This T cell receptor beta chain came from a study of T cell repertoires in cytomegalovirus infection. Overall study results and limits: Individuals carrying CMV plus the relevant HLA were identified by cumulative frequency of public TCR beta families. In two of eight donors, the top clonotype was HLA-C-restricted CMV-specific.

TCRdb re-called the reads with MiXCR, one entry per CDR3 protein. The sample lists 150,000 to 200,000 distinct CDR3 sequences, about 28% occurring once. To note about this clonotype: Its antigen is not known.

The receptor's source is a human donor in good health (CMV status not recorded). Some clones in this sample may be carry-over from other donors' samples. The sequenced sample consisted of PBMCs.

CDR3 nucleotide sequence: TGTGCCAGCAGCTTAGGTCGGCTAGCGGACTACAATGAGCAGTTCTTC. This sequence encodes CASSLGRLADYNEQFF. The J gene is TRBJ2-1, the V gene TRBV7-9; 7 nucleotides align to TRBD2. Germline trimming cut 1 base from V and 3 bases from J; bases unmatched to any gene: 6. There are 16 residues in the CDR3. Germline-derived CDR1 and CDR2 are SEHNR and FQNEAQ (reference sequence).